This T cell receptor (beta chain) is from a study of T cells in Graves' hyperthyroidism and ophthalmopathy. The V end lost 5 bases, the J end lost 5 bases, and 16 bases lay between the germline ends. Germline V gives CDR1 MNHNY, CDR2 SVGAGI (reference sequence). CDR3 length equals 14 residues. For the diagnoses, clinical symptoms, serum thyroxine and TRAb, thyroid ultrasound and orbital computed tomography were used. Amplified TCR beta CDR3 regions derived from RNA transcripts. In the first-round RT-PCR of the TCR CDR3, the HTBI primer set was used. TCRdb ran MiXCR on the multiplex PCR reads and lists one entry per CDR3 protein. The sample holds 600,000 to 700,000 distinct CDR3 sequences, 45% seen once. Whole-study findings and limits: Researchers report that a 13 V-J model separated ophthalmopathy from stable hyperthyroidism. Most expanded thyroid clonotypes above 0.001 also appeared in blood.

This clonotype was found many times. The antigen remains undetermined. The sequence came from an adult man with Graves' disease, either hyperthyroidism or ophthalmopathy (not recorded which). Sequenced sample: peripheral blood or thyroid tissue (not recorded which). The chain has TRBV6-6 and TRBJ2-7; D is perhaps TRBD1 (5 bases). CDR3 amino acids: CASSERWGTDEQYF. As DNA, the CDR3 is TGTGCCAGCAGTGAACGGTGGGGCACAGACGAGCAGTACTTC.